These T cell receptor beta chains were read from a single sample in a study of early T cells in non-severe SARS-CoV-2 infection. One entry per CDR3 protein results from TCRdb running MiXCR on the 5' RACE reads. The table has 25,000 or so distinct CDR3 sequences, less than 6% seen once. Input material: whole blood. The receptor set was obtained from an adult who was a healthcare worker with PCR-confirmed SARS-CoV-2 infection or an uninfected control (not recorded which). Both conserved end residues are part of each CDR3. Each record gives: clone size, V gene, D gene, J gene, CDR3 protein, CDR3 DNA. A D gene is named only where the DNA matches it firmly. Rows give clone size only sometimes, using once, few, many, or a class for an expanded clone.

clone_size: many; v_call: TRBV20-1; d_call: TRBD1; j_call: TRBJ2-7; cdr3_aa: CSARTDEGAGDEQYF; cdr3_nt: TGCAGTGCTAGAACGGACGAGGGGGCTGGCGACGAGCAGTACTTC
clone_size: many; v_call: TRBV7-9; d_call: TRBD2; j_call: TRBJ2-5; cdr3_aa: CTSSISGGQETQYF; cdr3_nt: TGCACCAGCAGCATCTCGGGGGGTCAAGAGACCCAGTACTTC
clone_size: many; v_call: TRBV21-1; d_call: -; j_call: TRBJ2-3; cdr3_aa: CASSLGGVRTDTQYF; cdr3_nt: TGTGCCAGCAGTCTTGGGGGAGTAAGGACAGATACGCAGTATTTT
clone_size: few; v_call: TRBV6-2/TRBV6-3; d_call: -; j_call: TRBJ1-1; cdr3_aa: CASVGQPNTEAFF; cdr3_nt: TGTGCCAGCGTGGGGCAGCCGAACACTGAAGCTTTCTTT
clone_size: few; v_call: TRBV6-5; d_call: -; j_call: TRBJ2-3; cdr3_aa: CASSYSGRAPSDTQYF; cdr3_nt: TGTGCCAGCAGTTACTCAGGCAGGGCGCCATCAGATACGCAGTATTTT
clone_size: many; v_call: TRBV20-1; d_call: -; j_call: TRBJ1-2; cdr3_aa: CSARGGRSYGYTF; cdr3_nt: TGCAGTGCTAGGGGGGGTAGGAGCTATGGCTACACCTTC
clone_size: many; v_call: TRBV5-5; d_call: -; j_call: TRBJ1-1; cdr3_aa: CASSRGPGWTEAFF; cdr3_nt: TGTGCCAGCAGTCGGGGTCCCGGGTGGACTGAAGCTTTCTTT
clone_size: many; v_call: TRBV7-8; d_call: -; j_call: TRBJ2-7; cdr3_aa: CASSFNDRTTYEQYF; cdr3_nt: TGTGCCAGCAGCTTCAACGACAGGACAACCTACGAGCAGTACTTC
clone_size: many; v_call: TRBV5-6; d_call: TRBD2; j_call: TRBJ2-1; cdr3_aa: CASSLAAAGSYNEQFF; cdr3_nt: TGTGCCAGCAGCTTGGCTGCAGCGGGGTCTTACAATGAGCAGTTCTTC
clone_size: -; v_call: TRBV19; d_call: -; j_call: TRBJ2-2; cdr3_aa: CASSPRAGELFF; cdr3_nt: TGTGCCAGTAGCCCTCGCGCCGGGGAGCTGTTTTTT
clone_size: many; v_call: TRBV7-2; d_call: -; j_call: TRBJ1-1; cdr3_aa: CASSPHGTPGAFF; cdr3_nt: TGTGCCAGCAGCCCCCATGGGACGCCTGGAGCTTTCTTT
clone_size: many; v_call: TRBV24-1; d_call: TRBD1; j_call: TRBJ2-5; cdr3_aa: CATSDLGRQGQETQYF; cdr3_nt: TGTGCCACCAGTGATTTGGGACGACAGGGGCAAGAGACCCAGTACTTC
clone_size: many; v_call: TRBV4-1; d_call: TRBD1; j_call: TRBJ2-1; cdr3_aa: CASSLRGQGYNEQFF; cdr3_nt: TGCGCCAGCAGCCTGCGGGGACAGGGATACAATGAGCAGTTCTTC
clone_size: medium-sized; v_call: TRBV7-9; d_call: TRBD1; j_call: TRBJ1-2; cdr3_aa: CASSDRTGSSYTF; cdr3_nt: TGTGCCAGCAGCGACAGGACAGGGTCCAGCTACACCTTC
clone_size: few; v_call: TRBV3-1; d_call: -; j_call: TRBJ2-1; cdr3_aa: CASSQDQGGLASYNEQFF; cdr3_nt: TGTGCCAGCAGCCAAGATCAGGGTGGACTGGCATCCTACAATGAGCAGTTCTTC
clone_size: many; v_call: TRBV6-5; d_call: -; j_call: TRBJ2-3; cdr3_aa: CASSYGGNEADTQYF; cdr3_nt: TGTGCCAGCAGTTACGGCGGAAATGAGGCAGATACGCAGTATTTT
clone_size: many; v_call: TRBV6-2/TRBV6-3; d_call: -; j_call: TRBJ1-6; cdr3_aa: CASNPDSPLHF; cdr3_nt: TGTGCCAGCAACCCGGACTCACCCCTCCACTTT
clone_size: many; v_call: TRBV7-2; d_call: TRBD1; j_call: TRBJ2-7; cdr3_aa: CASSLRPTGPITSYEQYF; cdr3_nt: TGTGCCAGCAGCTTAAGACCGACAGGGCCAATAACTTCCTACGAGCAGTACTTC
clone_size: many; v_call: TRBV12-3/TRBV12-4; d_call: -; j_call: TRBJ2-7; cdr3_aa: CASSFNRVGDEQYF; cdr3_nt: TGTGCCAGCAGTTTTAACAGGGTGGGTGACGAGCAGTACTTC
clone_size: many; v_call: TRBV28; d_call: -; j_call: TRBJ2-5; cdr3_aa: CASSTEGTGETQYF; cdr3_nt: TGTGCCAGCAGCACCGAGGGGACCGGGGAGACCCAGTACTTC
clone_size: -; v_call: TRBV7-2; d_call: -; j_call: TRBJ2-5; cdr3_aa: CASSSGRSQETQYF; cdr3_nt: TGTGCCAGCAGCTCGGGACGGAGCCAAGAGACCCAGTACTTC
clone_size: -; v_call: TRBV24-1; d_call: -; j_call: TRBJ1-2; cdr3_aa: CATSDLDRIYGYTF; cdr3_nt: TGTGCCACCAGTGATTTGGACAGGATCTATGGCTACACCTTC
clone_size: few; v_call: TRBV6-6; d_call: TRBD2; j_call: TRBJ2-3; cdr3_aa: CASIRSPSGGADTQYF; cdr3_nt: TGTGCCAGCATTCGGTCACCTAGCGGGGGGGCGGATACGCAGTATTTT
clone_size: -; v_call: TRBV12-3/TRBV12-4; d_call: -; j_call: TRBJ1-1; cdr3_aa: CASSSHGTGEFGAFF; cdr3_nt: TGTGCCAGCAGTTCCCATGGGACTGGGGAGTTTGGGGCTTTCTTT
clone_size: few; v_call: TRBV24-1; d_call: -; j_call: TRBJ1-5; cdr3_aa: CATSDPNQPQHF; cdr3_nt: TGTGCCACCAGTGACCCTAATCAGCCCCAGCATTTT
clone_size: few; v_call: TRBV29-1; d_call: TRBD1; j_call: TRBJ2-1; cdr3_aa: CSVTADRGSYNEQFF; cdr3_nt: TGCAGCGTCACGGCCGACAGGGGCTCCTACAATGAGCAGTTCTTC
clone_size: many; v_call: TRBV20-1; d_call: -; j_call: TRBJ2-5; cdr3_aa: CSALGETQYF; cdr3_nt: TGCAGTGCGCTGGGGGAGACCCAGTACTTC
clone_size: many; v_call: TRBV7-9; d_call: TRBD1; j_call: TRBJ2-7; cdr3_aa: CASSVDRGEQYF; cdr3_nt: TGTGCCAGCAGCGTAGACAGGGGCGAGCAGTACTTC
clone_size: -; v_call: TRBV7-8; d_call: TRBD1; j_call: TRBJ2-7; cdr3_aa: CASSPRGQAGYEQYF; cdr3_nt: TGTGCCAGCAGCCCCCGAGGACAGGCCGGCTACGAGCAGTACTTC
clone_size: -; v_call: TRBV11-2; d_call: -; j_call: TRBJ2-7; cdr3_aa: CASSPLGGYEQYF; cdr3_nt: TGTGCCAGCAGCCCCCTTGGCGGATACGAGCAGTACTTC
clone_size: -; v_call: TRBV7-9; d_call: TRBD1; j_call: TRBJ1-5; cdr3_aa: CASSPGANFGQGRQPQHF; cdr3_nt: TGTGCCAGCAGCCCAGGGGCCAACTTCGGACAGGGCAGACAGCCCCAGCATTTT